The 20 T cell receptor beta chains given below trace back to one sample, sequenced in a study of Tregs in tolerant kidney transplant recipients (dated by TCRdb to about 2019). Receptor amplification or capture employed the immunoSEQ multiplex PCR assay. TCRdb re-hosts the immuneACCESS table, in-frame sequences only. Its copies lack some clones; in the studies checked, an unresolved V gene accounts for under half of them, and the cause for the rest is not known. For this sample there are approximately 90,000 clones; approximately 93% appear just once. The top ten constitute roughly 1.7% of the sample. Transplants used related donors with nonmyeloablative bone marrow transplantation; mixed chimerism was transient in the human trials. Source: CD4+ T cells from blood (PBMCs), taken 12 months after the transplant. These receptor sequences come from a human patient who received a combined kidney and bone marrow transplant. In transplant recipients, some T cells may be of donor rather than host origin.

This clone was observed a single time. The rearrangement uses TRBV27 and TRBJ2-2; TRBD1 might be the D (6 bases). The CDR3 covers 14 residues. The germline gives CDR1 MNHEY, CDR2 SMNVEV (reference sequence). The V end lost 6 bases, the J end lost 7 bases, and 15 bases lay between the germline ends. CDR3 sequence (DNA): TGTGCCAGCAGGCCGGGACAAGAGAGCGGGGAGCTGTTTTTT. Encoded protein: CASRPGQESGELFF.

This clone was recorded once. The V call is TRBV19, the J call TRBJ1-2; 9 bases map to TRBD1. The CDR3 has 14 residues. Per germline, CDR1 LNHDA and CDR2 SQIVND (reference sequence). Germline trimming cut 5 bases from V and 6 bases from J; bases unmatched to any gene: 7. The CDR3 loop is CASSPTGGRNGYTF. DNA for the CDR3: TGTGCCAGTAGTCCCACAGGGGGCAGAAATGGCTACACCTTC.

The DNA of the CDR3 is TGCAGCGTCTTACAAGAGACCCAGTACTTC. Translation: CSVLQETQYF. This rearrangement joins TRBV29-1 to TRBJ2-5; no reliable D call. V was pared by 6 bases and J by 2 bases, with 4 bases between. The germline gives CDR1 SQVTM, CDR2 ANQGSEA. The CDR3 has 10 residues.

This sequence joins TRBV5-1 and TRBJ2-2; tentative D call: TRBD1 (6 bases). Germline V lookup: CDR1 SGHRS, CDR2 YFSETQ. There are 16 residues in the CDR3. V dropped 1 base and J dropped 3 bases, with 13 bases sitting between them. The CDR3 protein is CASSLQPAGDTGELFF. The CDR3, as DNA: TGCGCCAGCAGCTTGCAGCCGGCAGGGGACACCGGGGAGCTGTTTTTT.

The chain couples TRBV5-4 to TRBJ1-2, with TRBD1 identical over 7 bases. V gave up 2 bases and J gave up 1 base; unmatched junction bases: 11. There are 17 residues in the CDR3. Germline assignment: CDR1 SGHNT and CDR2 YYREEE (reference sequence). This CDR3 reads CASSFSEGAGGNYGYTF. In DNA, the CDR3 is TGTGCCAGCAGCTTTTCAGAGGGGGCTGGGGGTAACTATGGCTACACCTTC.

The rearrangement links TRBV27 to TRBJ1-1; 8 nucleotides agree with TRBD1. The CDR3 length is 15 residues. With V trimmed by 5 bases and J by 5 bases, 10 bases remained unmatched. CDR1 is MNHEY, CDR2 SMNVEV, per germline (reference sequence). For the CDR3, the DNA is TGTGCCAGCAGTCCGACAGGGGTTCTTGGAACTGAAGCTTTCTTT. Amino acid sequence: CASSPTGVLGTEAFF.

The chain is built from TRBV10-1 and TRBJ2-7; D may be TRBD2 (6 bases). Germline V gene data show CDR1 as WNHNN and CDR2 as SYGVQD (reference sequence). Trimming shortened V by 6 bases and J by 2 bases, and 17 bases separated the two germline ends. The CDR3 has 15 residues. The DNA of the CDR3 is TGCGCCAGCAGACTAGGCGGGGCAAGGACCTACGAGCAGTACTTC. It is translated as CASRLGGARTYEQYF.

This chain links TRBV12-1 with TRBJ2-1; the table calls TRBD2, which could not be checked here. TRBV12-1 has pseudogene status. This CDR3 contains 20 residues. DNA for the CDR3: TGTGCCAGCAGCTCGCCCTCCGTCCCTATAGCGTGGAGCTCCTACAATGAGCAGTTCTTC. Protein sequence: CASSSPSVPIAWSSYNEQFF.

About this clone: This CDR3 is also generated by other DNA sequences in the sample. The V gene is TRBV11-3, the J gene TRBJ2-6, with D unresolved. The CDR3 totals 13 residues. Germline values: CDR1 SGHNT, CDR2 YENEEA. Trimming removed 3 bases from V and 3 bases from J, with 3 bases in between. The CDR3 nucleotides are TGTGCCAGCAGCTTGAGTGGGGCCAACGTCCTGACTTTC. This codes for CASSLSGANVLTF.

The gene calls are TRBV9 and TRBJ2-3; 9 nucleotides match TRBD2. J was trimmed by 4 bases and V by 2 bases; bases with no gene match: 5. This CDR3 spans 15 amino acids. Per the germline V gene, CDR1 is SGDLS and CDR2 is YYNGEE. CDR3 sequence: CASSVREGRSDTQYF. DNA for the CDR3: TGTGCCAGCAGCGTGCGGGAGGGCCGATCAGATACGCAGTATTTT.

CDR3 residues: CASSPDSGSGADTQYF. CDR3 DNA sequence: TGTGCCAGCAGCCCAGATAGCGGGTCCGGAGCAGATACGCAGTATTTT. This rearrangement joins TRBV7-3 to TRBJ2-3; 7 bases line up with TRBD2. The length of the CDR3 is 16 residues. The V gene end was trimmed by 5 bases and the J gene end by 4 bases; junction bases not matched to a gene: 12. Germline loops: CDR1 SGHTA, CDR2 FQGTGA.

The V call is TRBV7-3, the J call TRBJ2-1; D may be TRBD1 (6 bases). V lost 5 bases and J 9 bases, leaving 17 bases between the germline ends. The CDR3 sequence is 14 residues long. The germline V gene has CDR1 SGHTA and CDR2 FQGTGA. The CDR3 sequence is CASSPRRTESEQFF. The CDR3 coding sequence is TGTGCCAGCAGCCCGCGAAGGACAGAATCTGAGCAGTTCTTC. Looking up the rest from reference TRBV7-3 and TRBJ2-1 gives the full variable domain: GAGVSQTPSNKVTEKGKYVELRCDPISGHTALYWYRQSLGQGPEFLIYFQGTGAADDSGLPNDRFFAVRPEGSVSTLKIQRTERGDSAVYLCASSPRRTESEQFFGPGTRLTVL.

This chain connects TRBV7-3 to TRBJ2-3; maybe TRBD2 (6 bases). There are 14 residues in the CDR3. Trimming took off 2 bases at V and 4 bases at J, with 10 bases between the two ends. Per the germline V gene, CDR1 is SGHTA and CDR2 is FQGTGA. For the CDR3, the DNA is TGTGCCAGCAGCTTACGACTAGAATCAGATACGCAGTATTTT. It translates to CASSLRLESDTQYF. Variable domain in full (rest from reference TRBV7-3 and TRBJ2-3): GAGVSQTPSNKVTEKGKYVELRCDPISGHTALYWYRQSLGQGPEFLIYFQGTGAADDSGLPNDRFFAVRPEGSVSTLKIQRTERGDSAVYLCASSLRLESDTQYFGPGTRLTVL.

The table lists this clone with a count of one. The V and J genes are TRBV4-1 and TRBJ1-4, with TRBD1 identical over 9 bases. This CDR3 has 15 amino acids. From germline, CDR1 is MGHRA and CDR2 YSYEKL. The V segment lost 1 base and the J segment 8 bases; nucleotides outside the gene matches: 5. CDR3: CASSQVTGGREKLFF. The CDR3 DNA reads TGCGCCAGCAGCCAAGTTACAGGGGGCCGGGAAAAACTGTTTTTT.

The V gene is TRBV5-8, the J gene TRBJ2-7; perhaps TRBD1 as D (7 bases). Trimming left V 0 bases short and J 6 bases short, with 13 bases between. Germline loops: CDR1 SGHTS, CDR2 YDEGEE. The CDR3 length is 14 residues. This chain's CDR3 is CASSLVYQGGEQYF. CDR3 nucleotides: TGTGCCAGCAGCTTGGTTTACCAGGGGGGCGAGCAGTACTTC.

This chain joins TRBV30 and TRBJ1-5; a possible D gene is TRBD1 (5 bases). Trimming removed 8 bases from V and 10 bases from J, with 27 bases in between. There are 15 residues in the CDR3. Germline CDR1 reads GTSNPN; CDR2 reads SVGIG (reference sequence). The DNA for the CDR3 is TGTGCCGGGGGGGAGTTGACACCGTCGAGAGAACCCCAGCATTTT. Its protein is CAGGELTPSREPQHF.

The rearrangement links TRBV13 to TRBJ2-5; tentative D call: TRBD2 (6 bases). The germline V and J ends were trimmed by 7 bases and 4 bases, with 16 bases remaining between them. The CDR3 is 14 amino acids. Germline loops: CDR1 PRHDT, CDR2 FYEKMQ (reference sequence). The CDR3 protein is CASTRTQGGETQYF. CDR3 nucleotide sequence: TGTGCCAGCACCCGGACTCAGGGAGGAGAGACCCAGTACTTC.

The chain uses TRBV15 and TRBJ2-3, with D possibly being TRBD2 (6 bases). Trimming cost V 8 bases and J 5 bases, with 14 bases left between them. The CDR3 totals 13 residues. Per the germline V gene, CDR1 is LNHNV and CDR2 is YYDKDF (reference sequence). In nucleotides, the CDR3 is TGTGCCACCGACCGTCGGCGGGGAGATACGCAGTATTTT. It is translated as CATDRRRGDTQYF.

The CDR3 coding sequence is TGCGCCAGCGGCGGACTAGCGGGGGCCCAAGAGACCCAGTACTTC. Translated, it gives CASGGLAGAQETQYF. The chain is built from TRBV5-1 and TRBJ2-5; 13 positions agree with TRBD2. Germline V gene lookup returns CDR1 SGHRS and CDR2 YFSETQ. V lost 7 bases to trimming and J lost 1 base; unmatched junction nucleotides: 4. The CDR3 covers 15 residues.

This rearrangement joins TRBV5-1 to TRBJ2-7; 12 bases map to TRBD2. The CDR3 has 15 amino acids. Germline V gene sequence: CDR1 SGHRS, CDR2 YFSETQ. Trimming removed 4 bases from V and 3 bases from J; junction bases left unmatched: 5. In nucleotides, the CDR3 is TGCGCCAGCAGCCACGCGACTAGCGGGAGCTACGAGCAGTACTTC. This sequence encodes CASSHATSGSYEQYF.